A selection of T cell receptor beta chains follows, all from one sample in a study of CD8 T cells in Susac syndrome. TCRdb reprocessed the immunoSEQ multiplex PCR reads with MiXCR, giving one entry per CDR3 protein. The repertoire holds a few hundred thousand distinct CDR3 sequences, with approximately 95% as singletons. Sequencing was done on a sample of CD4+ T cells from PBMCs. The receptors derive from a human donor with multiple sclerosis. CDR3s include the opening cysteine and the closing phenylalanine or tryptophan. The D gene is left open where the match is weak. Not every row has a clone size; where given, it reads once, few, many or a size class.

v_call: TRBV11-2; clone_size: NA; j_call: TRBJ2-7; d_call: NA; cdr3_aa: CASSQYRAYEQYF; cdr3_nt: TGTGCCAGCAGCCAATACAGGGCTTACGAGCAGTACTTC
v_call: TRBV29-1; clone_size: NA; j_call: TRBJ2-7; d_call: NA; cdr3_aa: CSVEIGQGINEQYF; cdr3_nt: TGCAGCGTTGAAATTGGGCAGGGTATCAACGAGCAGTACTTC
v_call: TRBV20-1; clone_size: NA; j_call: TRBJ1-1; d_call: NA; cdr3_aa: CSARERGVTVEAFF; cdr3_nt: TGCAGTGCTCGAGAAAGGGGAGTGACGGTTGAAGCTTTCTTT
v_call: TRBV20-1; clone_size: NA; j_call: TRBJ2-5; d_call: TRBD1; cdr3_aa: CSASRDRGVETQYF; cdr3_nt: TGCAGTGCTAGTAGGGACAGGGGAGTAGAGACCCAGTACTTC
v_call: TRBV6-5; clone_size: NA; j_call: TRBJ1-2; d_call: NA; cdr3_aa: CASSYDRNYGYTF; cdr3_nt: TGTGCCAGCAGTTACGACAGAAACTATGGCTACACCTTC
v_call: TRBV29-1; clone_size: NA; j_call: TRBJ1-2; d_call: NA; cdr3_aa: CSVGSGTGYGYTF; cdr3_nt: TGCAGCGTTGGTTCCGGGACCGGTTATGGCTACACCTTC
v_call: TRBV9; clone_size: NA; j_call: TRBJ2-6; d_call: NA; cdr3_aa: CASSVYGANVLTF; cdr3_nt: TGTGCCAGCAGCGTTTATGGGGCCAACGTCCTGACTTTC
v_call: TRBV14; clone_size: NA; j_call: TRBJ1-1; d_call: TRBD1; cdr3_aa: CASSPTRQGLAFF; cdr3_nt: TGTGCCAGCAGCCCAACTCGACAGGGGCTGGCTTTCTTT
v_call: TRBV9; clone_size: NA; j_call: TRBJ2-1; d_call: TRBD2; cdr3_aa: CASSVEGRWLADNEQFF; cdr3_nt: TGTGCCAGCAGCGTAGAGGGGAGGTGGCTAGCGGACAATGAGCAGTTCTTC
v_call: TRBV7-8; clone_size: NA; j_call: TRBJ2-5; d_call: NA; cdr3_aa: CASSPASGTRQETQYF; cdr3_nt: TGTGCCAGCAGCCCCGCCTCAGGCACGCGCCAAGAGACCCAGTACTTC
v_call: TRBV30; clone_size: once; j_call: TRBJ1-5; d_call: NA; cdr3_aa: CAWTPGGNQPQHF; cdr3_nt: TGTGCCTGGACCCCAGGGGGCAATCAGCCCCAGCATTTT
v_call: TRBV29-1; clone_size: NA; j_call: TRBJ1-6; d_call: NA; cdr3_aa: CSVLDSLHSPLHF; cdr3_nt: TGCAGCGTATTAGACAGCCTCCATTCACCCCTCCACTTT
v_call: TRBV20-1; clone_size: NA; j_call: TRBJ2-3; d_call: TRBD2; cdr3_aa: CSARIASSGMDTQYF; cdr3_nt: TGCAGTGCTAGAATAGCCTCTAGCGGCATGGATACGCAGTATTTT
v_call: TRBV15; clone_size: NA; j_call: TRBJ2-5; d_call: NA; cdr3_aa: CATSRAPGRQETQYF; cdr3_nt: TGTGCCACCAGCAGAGCCCCAGGGCGCCAAGAGACCCAGTACTTC
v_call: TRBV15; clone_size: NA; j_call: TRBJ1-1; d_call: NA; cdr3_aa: CATSVGTPGTEAFF; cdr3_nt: TGTGCCACCAGCGTCGGTACGCCGGGAACTGAAGCTTTCTTT
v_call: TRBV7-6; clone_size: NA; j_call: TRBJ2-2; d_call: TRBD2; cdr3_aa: CASSPQGGTSAVNTGELFF; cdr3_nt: TGTGCCAGCAGTCCTCAAGGTGGGACTAGCGCAGTTAACACCGGGGAGCTGTTTTTT